One sample yielded the 16 T cell receptor beta chains listed below, sequenced in a study of shared clonotypes between healthy human individuals. Assay used: immunoSEQ multiplex PCR; TCRdb lists only in-frame clones, some missing. The data hold about 2.1 million clones, with around 95% observed a single time. In the naive CD8 group, cells lacked CD45RO and were positively selected for CCR7, so terminally differentiated effector memory CD45RA+ cells were left out. The sequenced sample was naive CD8+ T cells from PBMCs. The source of these receptors is a man aged 18 to 30 in good health. Some clones in this sample may be carry-over from other donors' samples.

V usage is TRBV5-8 and J usage is TRBJ1-2, with 11 positions matching TRBD1. The J segment lost 8 bases and the V segment lost 4 bases, leaving 16 bases of the junction unmatched. The germline CDR1 and CDR2 sequences are SGHTS and YDEGEE. This CDR3 has 17 residues. As DNA, the CDR3 is TGTGCCAGCAGCCTAGCGGCGCGGGGGACAGGGGGTCGGGGCTACACCTTC. It encodes CASSLAARGTGGRGYTF.

The genes are TRBV27 and TRBJ2-1; 7 bases are a match to TRBD1. The CDR3 is 12 residues long. With V trimmed by 2 bases and J by 8 bases, 0 bases remained unmatched. Germline CDR1 and CDR2: MNHEY and SMNVEV (reference sequence). CDR3 in DNA: TGTGCCAGCAGTTTACAGGGGGATGAGCAGTTCTTC. Protein sequence: CASSLQGDEQFF.

This sequence joins TRBV2 and TRBJ2-5; 11 bases align to TRBD1. Germline V CDR1 and CDR2: SNHLY, FYNNEI. The CDR3 length is 18 residues. V shed 7 bases and J 4 bases; nucleotides not matched to a gene: 17. The CDR3 is CASKTPGQGVKLGETQYF. The CDR3 DNA is TGTGCCAGCAAGACACCGGGACAGGGGGTGAAATTAGGAGAGACCCAGTACTTC.

The chain links TRBV7-9 to TRBJ1-1; TRBD1 is a possible D gene (6 bases). V shed 0 bases and J shed 0 bases, with 8 bases lying between them. Germline-derived CDR1 and CDR2 are SEHNR and FQNEAQ (reference sequence). The CDR3 sequence is 15 residues long. CDR3 protein: CASSLARQVNTEAFF. The CDR3 DNA is TGTGCCAGCAGCTTAGCACGACAGGTGAACACTGAAGCTTTCTTT.

V is TRBV14 and J is TRBJ2-6; D perhaps matches TRBD1 (7 bases). The CDR3 extends over 15 amino acids. V lost 4 bases and J 2 bases, leaving 9 bases between the germline ends. Germline loops: CDR1 SGHDN, CDR2 FVKESK. Written as DNA, the CDR3 is TGTGCCAGCAGCCGCAGGGGGGCTGGGGCCAACGTCCTGACTTTC. Translation: CASSRRGAGANVLTF.

This clone was observed once. The chain carries TRBV7-6 and TRBJ1-5; D perhaps matches TRBD1 (5 bases). Germline CDR1 SGHVS, CDR2 FNYEAQ. CDR3 length equals 16 residues. V dropped 1 base and J dropped 5 bases, with 15 bases sitting between them. The DNA for the CDR3 is TGTGCCAGCAGCTTAGGGTTTGGGGGAGGCCATCAGCCCCAGCATTTT. Its translation is CASSLGFGGGHQPQHF. The full variable domain, its missing parts supplied by reference TRBV7-6 and TRBJ1-5, is GAGVSQSPRYKVTKRGQDVALRCDPISGHVSLYWYRQALGQGPEFLTYFNYEAQQDKSGLPNDRFSAERPEGSISTLTIQRTEQRDSAMYRCASSLGFGGGHQPQHFGDGTRLSIL.

Here the CDR3 reads CASSPLLTGPYDEQFF. The CDR3 DNA is TGTGCCAGCAGTCCCCTCCTCACTGGTCCTTACGATGAGCAGTTCTTC. This chain joins TRBV27 and TRBJ2-1; the D is unclear. Trimming cost V 5 bases and J 8 bases, with 22 bases left between them. The CDR3 has 16 amino acids. Germline assignment: CDR1 MNHEY and CDR2 SMNVEV (reference sequence).

The chain's CDR3 is CASSLSGYQPQHF. Here the CDR3 DNA reads TGTGCCAGCAGCTTGTCTGGGTATCAGCCCCAGCATTTT. This chain connects TRBV5-6 to TRBJ1-5; no reliable D call. Germline values: CDR1 SGHDT, CDR2 YYEEEE. The CDR3 consists of 13 residues. The ends were cut back, 1 base at V and 5 bases at J, with 7 bases in the middle.

CDR3 nucleotides: TGTGCCAGCAGCTTAGAAAGGGGGCACCGAGAGACCCAGTACTTC. Translated, it gives CASSLERGHRETQYF. The rearrangement links TRBV13 to TRBJ2-5, with 7 bases aligning to TRBD1. The junction had 6 bases not matched to a gene; V was cut back by 1 base and J by 4 bases. CDR3 length equals 15 residues. Germline lookup yields CDR1 PRHDT and CDR2 FYEKMQ (reference sequence).

The chain employs TRBV11-2 and TRBJ2-6, with D possibly TRBD2 on 5 matching bases. Per germline, CDR1 SGHAT and CDR2 FQNNGV. Trimming cost V 5 bases and J 4 bases, with 12 bases left between them. The CDR3 contains 15 residues. CDR3 coding DNA: TGTGCCAGCAGCCCGGGGTGGGAGGGGGCCAACGTCCTGACTTTC. It codes for CASSPGWEGANVLTF.

The chain joins TRBV9 to TRBJ1-1; 12 bases match TRBD1. Per germline, CDR1 SGDLS and CDR2 YYNGEE. V was pared by 2 bases and J by 6 bases, with 14 bases of the junction left unmatched. The length of the CDR3 is 18 residues. The CDR3, as DNA: TGTGCCAGCAGCGTCGTCCCTGGGACAGGGGGCATGCTGGCTGAAGCTTTCTTT. This codes for CASSVVPGTGGMLAEAFF.

The rearrangement joins TRBV7-6 to TRBJ2-1; 10 nucleotides agree with TRBD2. Losses at the gene ends were 4 bases for V and 4 bases for J; bases not matched to a gene: 4. The germline V gene has CDR1 SGHVS and CDR2 FNYEAQ. This CDR3 is built from 15 residues. The CDR3 sequence is CASSSKAGGYNEQFF. CDR3 DNA sequence: TGTGCCAGCAGCTCAAAAGCGGGGGGGTACAATGAGCAGTTCTTC. The full variable domain, in which reference TRBV7-6 and TRBJ2-1 provide the parts outside the CDR3, is GAGVSQSPRYKVTKRGQDVALRCDPISGHVSLYWYRQALGQGPEFLTYFNYEAQQDKSGLPNDRFSAERPEGSISTLTIQRTEQRDSAMYRCASSSKAGGYNEQFFGPGTRLTVL.

This chain links TRBV2 with TRBJ1-2; maybe TRBD1 (6 bases). CDR3 length equals 14 residues. The germline V gene encodes CDR1 SNHLY and CDR2 FYNNEI. Deletions cut 6 bases from V and 7 bases from J, with 18 bases between. In DNA form, the CDR3 reads TGTGCCAGCAGCGAGGGGGGCTTGGTTCGTGGCTACACCTTC. This encodes CASSEGGLVRGYTF.

J is TRBJ2-6 and V is TRBV27, with a tentative D call TRBD2 (6 bases). V was pared by 3 bases and J by 0 bases, with 12 bases between. Germline CDR1 and CDR2: MNHEY and SMNVEV (reference sequence). The CDR3 has 17 residues. CDR3: CASSFGGRNSGANVLTF. The CDR3 region has the DNA TGTGCCAGCAGTTTCGGGGGTCGAAACTCTGGGGCCAACGTCCTGACTTTC. Variable domain in full (rest from reference TRBV27 and TRBJ2-6): EAQVTQNPRYLITVTGKKLTVTCSQNMNHEYMSWYRQDPGLGLRQIYYSMNVEVTDKGDVPEGYKVSRKEKRNFPLILESPSPNQTSLYFCASSFGGRNSGANVLTFGAGSRLTVL.

This chain links TRBV5-1 with TRBJ2-7; D possibly corresponds to TRBD1 (5 bases). This CDR3 is built from 11 residues. Between the trimmed V and J ends, which lost 5 bases and 5 bases, there was a span of 8 bases. Germline-derived CDR1 and CDR2 are SGHRS and YFSETQ. Here the CDR3 DNA reads TGCGCCAGCAGGCAGGGCAACGAGCAGTACTTC. The encoded protein is CASRQGNEQYF. Based on the CDR3 plus reference TRBV5-1 and TRBJ2-7, the full variable domain is KAGVTQTPRYLIKTRGQQVTLSCSPISGHRSVSWYQQTPGQGLQFLFEYFSETQRNKGNFPGRFSGRQFSNSRSEMNVSTLELGDSALYLCASRQGNEQYFGPGTRLTVT.

The genes are TRBV4-1 and TRBJ2-5; TRBD1 matches 11 bases. Germline V CDR1 and CDR2: MGHRA, YSYEKL. This CDR3 region has 18 residues. Losses at the gene ends were 0 bases for V and 3 bases for J; bases not matched to a gene: 9. The CDR3 region is CASSQDAGQGAWEETQYF. The CDR3 nucleotides read TGCGCCAGCAGCCAAGACGCCGGACAGGGGGCATGGGAAGAGACCCAGTACTTC.